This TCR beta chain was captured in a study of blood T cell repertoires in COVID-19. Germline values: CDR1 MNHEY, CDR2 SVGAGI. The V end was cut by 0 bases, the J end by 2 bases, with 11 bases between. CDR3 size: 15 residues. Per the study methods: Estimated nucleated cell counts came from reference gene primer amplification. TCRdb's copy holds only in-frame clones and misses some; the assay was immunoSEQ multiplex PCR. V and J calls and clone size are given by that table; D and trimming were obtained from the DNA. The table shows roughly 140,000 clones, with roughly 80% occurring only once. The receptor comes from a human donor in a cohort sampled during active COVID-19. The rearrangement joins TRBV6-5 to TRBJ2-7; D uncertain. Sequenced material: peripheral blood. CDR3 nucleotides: TGTGCCAGCAGTTACTCCCCGGTTCCTACCTACGAGCAGTACTTC. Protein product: CASSYSPVPTYEQYF.